Below are 4 T cell receptor beta chains sequenced from a single sample in a study of blood T cell repertoires in COVID-19. The data were produced by immunoSEQ multiplex PCR, yet TCRdb's version contains in-frame clones alone and is incomplete. The profile shows roughly 220,000 clones, about 86% of them singletons. Source material: peripheral blood. These receptors came from an older woman with acute or convalescent COVID-19.

The chain recombines TRBV30 with TRBJ1-4; D is possibly TRBD1 (6 bases). This CDR3 is built from 15 residues. V was clipped by 0 bases and J by 7 bases, with 15 bases between them. Per germline, CDR1 GTSNPN and CDR2 SVGIG (reference sequence). The CDR3 loop is CAWSVRGNRIEKLFF. The CDR3 region has the DNA TGTGCCTGGAGTGTAAGGGGGAACCGGATTGAAAAACTGTTTTTT. Together with reference TRBV30 and TRBJ1-4, the CDR3 gives the full variable domain: SQTIHQWPATLVQPVGSPLSLECTVEGTSNPNLYWYRQAAGRGLQLLFYSVGIGQISSEVPQNLSASRPQDRQFILSSKKLLLSDSGFYLCAWSVRGNRIEKLFFGSGTQLSVL.

The chain recombines TRBV6-5 with TRBJ1-2, with 8 nucleotides matching TRBD1. Germline V CDR1 and CDR2: MNHEY, SVGAGI. The CDR3 loop spans 15 amino acids. The V and J ends lost 5 bases and 8 bases, in that order; junction bases with no gene match: 13. The CDR3 spells CASSQSGTGPRGYTF. In nucleotides, the CDR3 is TGTGCCAGCAGTCAGTCGGGGACAGGCCCTCGGGGCTACACCTTC.

The J gene is TRBJ1-2, the V gene TRBV9; 9 positions agree with TRBD1. The germline CDR1 and CDR2 sequences are SGDLS and YYNGEE. The CDR3 loop spans 14 amino acids. The V and J ends lost 6 bases and 2 bases, in that order; junction bases with no gene match: 5. The chain's CDR3 is CASKGTGFNYGYTF. CDR3 coding DNA: TGTGCCAGCAAAGGGACAGGGTTCAACTATGGCTACACCTTC. The variable domain in full, with the rest retrieved from reference TRBV9 and TRBJ1-2, is DSGVTQTPKHLITATGQRVTLRCSPRSGDLSVYWYQQSLDQGLQFLIQYYNGEERAKGNILERFSAQQFPDLHSELNLSSLELGDSALYFCASKGTGFNYGYTFGSGTRLTVV.

The gene calls are TRBV28 and TRBJ1-1, with TRBD1 matching over 7 bases. V shed 6 bases, J shed 0 bases, and the junction held 7 bases outside the gene matches. Germline-derived CDR1 and CDR2 are MDHEN and SYDVKM. The CDR3 length is 15 residues. CDR3 bases: TGTGCCAGCAGCGCTATACAGGGGTTGAACACTGAAGCTTTCTTT. Amino acid sequence: CASSAIQGLNTEAFF.